This TCR beta chain came from a study of blood T cell repertoires in COVID-19 (TCRdb year 2020). Turning to the overall study: Collaborator samples came from the United States, Italy and Spain and covered acute and convalescent phases of COVID-19. The material from the prospective study consisted of cDNA or gDNA derived from T cells, B-cell-depleted T cells, or PBMCs. Where HLA class I and class II types were available, the types were taken from metadata supplied by the sample provider, not from assay-based typing. Sample metadata almost always included a de-identified subject ID, COVID-19 status, age in years and sex. The dataset comprised deeply sampled blood TCRbeta repertoires from subjects exposed to, actively infected with, or recovered from COVID-19. Samples came from the ongoing ImmuneRACE study (first 160 participants) plus 1,254 subjects from 6 global collaborators. The repertoires were made available in a free public database intended to serve as a resource for research on the immune response to SARS-CoV-2.

The immunoSEQ Assay, a bias-controlled multiplex PCR, was used to amplify TCRbeta CDR3 regions from genomic DNA. Per the source publication's procedure: The number of nucleated cells in each sample was estimated by amplification of reference gene primers within the assay. To quantify the absolute abundance of each unique TCRbeta CDR3 rearrangement, sequence reads were collapsed and filtered. Productive Simpson clonality was computed per sample as the square root of Simpson's diversity index over productive rearrangements. TCRdb holds this immuneACCESS table with in-frame rearrangements only. Some clones are missing; in checked studies, unresolved V genes explain under half, and the rest has no known cause. Clonal size and the V and J genes are those of that table, whereas D and trimming came from the DNA. Counted in this sample were under 100,000 clones; around 87% of them appeared once. The ten largest clones add up to approximately 17% of the sample.

Points on this clone: Its antigen is not yet known. No base qualities exist here, and no much larger clone lies one base off it.

Study-wide conclusions, independent of this receptor: The amount of clinical and demographic metadata varied by source and participant and was provided uncurated.

Per the germline V gene (reference sequence), MNHEY is the CDR1 and SMNVEV is the CDR2. The CDR3 runs 14 residues from the cysteine to the phenylalanine. Just the 42-base CDR3 DNA is kept, in frame starting at base 1. Cut back by 2 bases and 0 bases, the V and J ends lie 8 bases apart. Each collaborating institution followed its own protocols to collect whole blood in K2EDTA tubes. For TCRbeta analysis, collaborators shipped samples as frozen whole blood, isolated PBMCs, or DNA extracted from either of those sample types. The TCR sequence derives from a human donor in a cohort sampled during active COVID-19. The sample consisted of peripheral blood. Here the chain combines TRBV27 and TRBJ2-7; possibly the D gene is TRBD2, per 5 matching bases. The CDR3 amino acid sequence is: CASSLEGVSYEQYF. The base sequence is TGTGCCAGCAGTTTAGAGGGAGTCTCCTACGAGCAGTACTTC.